Listed below are T cell receptor beta chains from one sample, sequenced in a study of CD8 T cells in Susac syndrome. TCRdb fed the immunoSEQ multiplex PCR reads into MiXCR, producing one record per CDR3 protein. The table shows 250,000 to 350,000 distinct CDR3 sequences, with 90% to 95% occurring only once. The sequenced sample was CD4+ T cells from PBMCs. The receptors were gathered from a human donor with multiple sclerosis. CDR3s include the opening cysteine and the closing phenylalanine or tryptophan. The D gene is left open where the match is weak. Clone sizes are given selectively: once, few, many, or a class where the clone is expanded.

J,D,length,V,size,DNA,CDR3
TRBJ1-3,-,14,TRBV6-5,-,TGTGCCAGCAGATCGACAGGCAGGGGAAACACCATATATTTT,CASRSTGRGNTIYF
TRBJ1-1,-,15,TRBV18,-,TGTGCCAGCTCACTGGAGGGCAGGGTCAGCACTGAAGCTTTCTTT,CASSLEGRVSTEAFF
TRBJ1-2,TRBD1,11,TRBV29-1,once,TGCAGCGCCCGCGACAGGGGTGGCTACACCTTC,CSARDRGGYTF
TRBJ2-5,-,13,TRBV29-1,few,TGCAGCGCTGCCAGGGGGGCCGAAGAGACCCAGTACTTC,CSAARGAEETQYF
TRBJ2-5,-,14,TRBV29-1,once,TGCAGCGTTGAAGGCGGTTCCGGGACAGAGACCCAGTACTTC,CSVEGGSGTETQYF
TRBJ1-1,-,15,TRBV7-9,-,TGTGCCAGCAGCTTAGACGGCAGGGATCACACTGAAGCTTTCTTT,CASSLDGRDHTEAFF
TRBJ2-7,-,14,TRBV6-6,once,TGTGCCAGCAGTTCAGGGACTGCGTCCTCCGAGCAGTACTTC,CASSSGTASSEQYF
TRBJ2-1,TRBD1,13,TRBV30,-,TGTGCCGCCGCGACAGGGACATACAATGAGCAGTTCTTC,CAAATGTYNEQFF
TRBJ1-3,TRBD1,18,TRBV7-9,once,TGTGCCAGCAGCCGTGGACAGGGGGCTTCTCTCTCTGGAAACACCATATATTTT,CASSRGQGASLSGNTIYF
TRBJ2-2,TRBD1,16,TRBV5-1,-,TGCGCCAGCAGCTTGTTGGGACAGGGGGACACCGAGGAGCTGTTTTTT,CASSLLGQGDTEELFF
TRBJ1-1,-,12,TRBV2,-,TGTGCCAGCGGGGGGGCTGAAACTGAAGCTTTCTTT,CASGGAETEAFF
TRBJ2-2,TRBD2,16,TRBV12-5,-,TGTGCTAGTGGTCCCCCGGGAGGACCCCTGGCCGGGGAGCTGTTTTTT,CASGPPGGPLAGELFF
TRBJ1-1,-,15,TRBV5-6,-,TGTGCCAGCACCCCGAGAGCCAGGGGGAACACTGAAGCTTTCTTT,CASTPRARGNTEAFF
TRBJ2-1,TRBD2,13,TRBV24-1,-,TGTGCCACAGGACTAGCGGGATACAATGAGCAGTTCTTC,CATGLAGYNEQFF
TRBJ2-2,-,16,TRBV18,-,TGTGCCAGCTCACCTTCGACCATCCTGAACACCGGGGAGCTGTTTTTT,CASSPSTILNTGELFF
TRBJ1-2,-,13,TRBV7-9,-,TGTGCCAGCAGCCGCGGGGGTAACTATGGCTACACCTTC,CASSRGGNYGYTF
TRBJ2-2,TRBD2,18,TRBV4-2,-,TGTGCCAGCAGCCAAGATCCTAGCGGGGGGTATAACACCGGGGAGCTGTTTTTT,CASSQDPSGGYNTGELFF
TRBJ2-2,-,16,TRBV6-1,-,-,CASFLRDRGTPGSCFF
TRBJ2-2,-,13,TRBV7-2,-,TGTGCCAGCAGCTTATGGGCGAGCGGGGAGCTGTTTTTT,CASSLWASGELFF
TRBJ2-4,-,12,TRBV6-2/TRBV6-3,-,TGTGCCAGCAGTTACTATGGGAACATTCAGTACTTC,CASSYYGNIQYF
TRBJ2-3,TRBD2,15,TRBV20-1,-,TGCAGTGCTTCCGGGACTAGCGGACTCACAGATACGCAGTATTTT,CSASGTSGLTDTQYF
TRBJ2-5,TRBD2,15,TRBV7-2,-,TGTGCCAGCCTCCGGACTAGCGGGAGATTCGAGACCCAGTACTTC,CASLRTSGRFETQYF
TRBJ2-7,-,14,TRBV15,-,TGTGCCACCAGGGCCCCGGGGAGCTCCTACGAGCAGTACTTC,CATRAPGSSYEQYF
TRBJ1-1,-,14,TRBV6-5,-,TGTGCCAGCTGCCGGGACACCACGAACACTGAAGCTTTCTTT,CASCRDTTNTEAFF
TRBJ2-7,-,13,TRBV20-1,-,TGCAGTGCCGCACAGGGTCTCCCTGGGGAGCAGTACTTC,CSAAQGLPGEQYF
TRBJ1-1,-,16,TRBV6-6,-,TGTGCCAGCAGTTACGGGGGGGGCCTGGGAGGCACTGAAGCTTTCTTT,CASSYGGGLGGTEAFF
TRBJ2-1,-,16,TRBV5-1,-,TGCGCCAGCAGGACAGCTAGGTCCTCCTCCTACAATGAGCAGTTCTTC,CASRTARSSSYNEQFF
TRBJ2-3,-,14,TRBV5-1,few,TGCGCCAGCAGCCCCGGTGGGGACACAGATACGCAGTATTTT,CASSPGGDTDTQYF
TRBJ1-1,-,14,TRBV12-3/TRBV12-4,-,TGTGCCAGCATCCCGGACGGGATGAGCACTGAAGCTTTCTTT,CASIPDGMSTEAFF
TRBJ2-1,-,14,TRBV6-5,few,TGTGCCAGCAGTTACCGAGGTTTCTACAATGAGCAGTTCTTC,CASSYRGFYNEQFF
TRBJ2-7,-,11,TRBV6-5,-,TGTGCCAGCATGCAAGGATACGAGCAGTACTTC,CASMQGYEQYF
TRBJ2-1,-,14,TRBV12-5,-,TGTGCTAGTGGCAACCTCGTTAGCCTCAATGAGCAGTTCTTC,CASGNLVSLNEQFF
TRBJ1-1,-,15,TRBV2,-,TGTGCCAGCAGTGACGGGAATCGGGTTGTTACTGAAGCTTTCTTT,CASSDGNRVVTEAFF
TRBJ1-5,-,14,TRBV10-3,-,TGTGCCATCAGTGAGTCGGGTGTCGAGGCACCCCAGCATTTT,CAISESGVEAPQHF
TRBJ2-5,-,13,TRBV10-2,-,TGCGCCAGCACCGGACAGCTAAAAGAGACCCAGTACTTC,CASTGQLKETQYF
TRBJ1-3,-,16,TRBV7-8,-,TGTGCCAGCAGCCCCCCGGGACATCCCAAGGAAAACACCATATATTTT,CASSPPGHPKENTIYF
TRBJ2-3,TRBD1,18,TRBV10-3,-,TGTGCCATCAGTGAGTCGACCGGGACAGGGTTTTACACAGATACGCAGTATTTT,CAISESTGTGFYTDTQYF
TRBJ2-1,TRBD2,17,TRBV2,-,TGTGCCAGCAGTGGGGGGACTAGCGGGATATCCTACAATGAGCAGTTCTTC,CASSGGTSGISYNEQFF
TRBJ1-1,-,14,TRBV3-1,-,TGTGCCAGCAGCCAAGCGTCCCGGGCCGAGGGGGCTTTCTTT,CASSQASRAEGAFF
TRBJ2-2,-,15,TRBV7-9,-,TGTGCCAGCAGCTTAGCCCCCGGGGGTTCCGGGGAGCTGTTTTTT,CASSLAPGGSGELFF
TRBJ2-1,TRBD2,16,TRBV7-3,-,TGTGCCAGCAGCCTGGGGACTAGCGGGACGACGAATGAGCAGTTCTTC,CASSLGTSGTTNEQFF
TRBJ2-1,-,13,TRBV20-1,-,TGCAGTGCTACCCGGGACTCCTACAATGAGCAGTTCTTC,CSATRDSYNEQFF
TRBJ2-3,TRBD2,17,TRBV4-1,few,TGCGCCAGCAGCCAAGTTTCGCGGGAGGGGGGGACAGATACGCAGTATTTT,CASSQVSREGGTDTQYF
TRBJ2-7,TRBD1,15,TRBV5-1,-,TGCGCCAGCAGCTCTTGGAGACAGGGAACCTACGAGCAGTACTTC,CASSSWRQGTYEQYF
TRBJ2-7,-,15,TRBV29-1,-,TGCAGCGTTGGAGGGGGCGGGAGGAATCGATACGAGCAGTACTTC,CSVGGGGRNRYEQYF
TRBJ2-7,TRBD2,14,TRBV7-2,-,TGTGCCAGCGGTCGGGGGGTACACTCCTACGAGCAGTACTTC,CASGRGVHSYEQYF
TRBJ1-1,-,11,TRBV3-1,-,TGTGCCAGCAGCCATGAGGGGGGAGCTTTCTTT,CASSHEGGAFF
TRBJ2-2,-,14,TRBV7-2,-,TGTGCCAGCACCTTAAATCAGGGGATCGGGGAGCTGTTTTTT,CASTLNQGIGELFF
TRBJ2-2,-,12,TRBV6-2/TRBV6-3,-,TGTGCCAGCAGTTACAGGGTTGGGGTCCTGTTTTTT,CASSYRVGVLFF
TRBJ2-3,-,13,TRBV20-1,-,TGCAGTGCGAAAGCTAGCGGCACAGATACGCAGTATTTT,CSAKASGTDTQYF
TRBJ2-5,TRBD2,14,TRBV20-1,-,TGCAGTGCAAAAACCGGGTCGGGGGGGGCGGCCCAGTACTTC,CSAKTGSGGAAQYF